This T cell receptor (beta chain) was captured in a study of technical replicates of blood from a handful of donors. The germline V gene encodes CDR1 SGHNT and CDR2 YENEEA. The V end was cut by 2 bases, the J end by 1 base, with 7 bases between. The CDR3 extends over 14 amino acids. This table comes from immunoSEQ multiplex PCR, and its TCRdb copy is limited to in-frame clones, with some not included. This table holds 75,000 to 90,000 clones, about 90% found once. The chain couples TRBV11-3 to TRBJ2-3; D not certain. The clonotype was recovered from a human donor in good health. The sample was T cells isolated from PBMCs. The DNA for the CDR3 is TGTGCCAGCAGCTTAAGGCAGGGCACAGATACGCAGTATTTT. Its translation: CASSLRQGTDTQYF.